This TCR beta chain was sequenced during a study of neurological immune-mediated disorders. Time point described: longitudinal time-point 3. Volunteers attending a blood bank in Maryland, USA, served as healthy controls. Via MiXCR, TCRdb re-called the 5' RACE reads, giving one row per CDR3 protein. Here the sample spans approximately 45,000 distinct CDR3 sequences, around an eighth being singletons. Unmatched junction bases numbered 12, after V lost 2 bases and J lost 6 bases. The germline gives CDR1 SGHTA, CDR2 FQGTGA. CDR3 length equals 17 residues. Notes on the study in general: Multiple sclerosis patients had less TCR clonal expansion than even healthy controls, unlike HTLV-1-associated myelopathy. CDR3 amino acid sequences found in expanded clones were never shared across subjects, suggesting private repertoires in all groups.

The sample holds many counts of this clonotype. Its antigen is not identified. This receptor was obtained from a man aged 30 to 39 in good health. Sequences were obtained from PBMCs. V and J are TRBV7-3 and TRBJ2-1; 8 bases agree with TRBD2. In DNA, the CDR3 is TGTGCCAGCAGCTTAGGGGGGTGGGGTAGCGGGGCCAATGAGCAGTTCTTC. Its translation: CASSLGGWGSGANEQFF.